One sample yielded the 14 T cell receptor beta chains listed below, sequenced in a study of T cells after yellow fever vaccination. TCRdb fed the 5' RACE reads into MiXCR, producing one record per CDR3 protein. This sample yields under 200,000 distinct CDR3 sequences, of which approximately 10% are seen a single time; 36% belongs to the top ten. Sequencing used CD8+ T cells sorted from PBMCs, obtained 15 days after the yellow fever booster vaccination. The receptors here all came from a man between 18 and 35 years old who received the YFV17D yellow fever vaccine.

This clonotype has more than one count but fewer than ten. V usage is TRBV19 and J usage is TRBJ2-7; no reliable D call. The germline CDR1 and CDR2 sequences are LNHDA and SQIVND (reference sequence). Trimming pared 4 bases from V and 3 bases from J, leaving 16 bases between. CDR3 length: 15 amino acids. The CDR3 sequence is CASSTHPIGVYEQYF. As DNA, the CDR3 is TGTGCCAGTAGTACTCACCCAATAGGCGTCTACGAGCAGTACTTC.

The V call is TRBV18, the J call TRBJ1-5, with TRBD1 as a possible D gene (6 bases). Germline loops: CDR1 KGHSH, CDR2 LQKENI. Trimming removed 0 bases at V and 6 bases at J, with 12 bases between. The CDR3 loop spans 15 amino acids. In DNA, the CDR3 is TGTGCCAGCTCACCACCGAGGGGGACTGGTCAGCCCCAGCATTTT. Amino acids: CASSPPRGTGQPQHF.

This clonotype was counted a few times. The CDR3, as DNA: TGTGCCAGCACCCTCCCGTTCCAGAACGGGGAGCTGTTTTTT. This translates into CASTLPFQNGELFF. The V and J genes are TRBV6-2 or TRBV6-3 and TRBJ2-2; D gene uncertain. With 7 bases removed from V and 7 bases from J, the gap between germline ends came to 16 bases. In germline, CDR1 is MNHEY, CDR2 SVGEGT. CDR3 length equals 14 residues.

This clonotype was observed a few times. V is TRBV11-2 and J is TRBJ2-7, with D perhaps TRBD2 (5 bases). Germline V CDR1 and CDR2: SGHAT, FQNNGV. The V and J ends lost 5 bases and 3 bases respectively, with 14 bases between them. The CDR3 extends over 14 amino acids. The CDR3 sequence: CASSTEVGFYEQYF. CDR3 coding DNA: TGTGCCAGCAGCACGGAGGTAGGGTTCTACGAGCAGTACTTC.

The chain links TRBV19 to TRBJ2-3; D is possibly TRBD2 (6 bases). The CDR3 sequence is 12 residues long. The germline V gene encodes CDR1 LNHDA and CDR2 SQIVND (reference sequence). Trimming cost V 7 bases and J 5 bases, with 10 bases left between them. The CDR3 region has the DNA TGTGCCAGTACATCGCGGGGAGATACGCAGTATTTT. Encoded protein: CASTSRGDTQYF.

CDR3 amino acids: CSAREASGGTDTQYF. As DNA, the CDR3 is TGCAGTGCTAGAGAGGCTAGCGGGGGCACAGATACGCAGTATTTT. The chain recombines TRBV20-1 with TRBJ2-3; 9 nucleotides agree with TRBD2. With V trimmed by 0 bases and J by 1 base, 2 bases remained unmatched. Per the germline V gene, CDR1 is DFQATT and CDR2 is SNEGSKA (reference sequence). The CDR3 is made up of 15 amino acids.

The genes are TRBV7-8 and TRBJ2-1, with 10 bases identical to TRBD2. Germline CDR1 and CDR2: SGHVS and FQNEAQ. The V and J ends lost 3 bases and 8 bases, in that order; junction bases with no gene match: 7. CDR3 length: 15 amino acids. CDR3 in amino acids: CASSFTGLAGDEQFF. CDR3 nucleotide sequence: TGTGCCAGCAGCTTCACTGGCCTAGCGGGGGATGAGCAGTTCTTC.

This clonotype was seen a handful of times. This chain links TRBV18 with TRBJ2-7, with 11 bases identical to TRBD1. Germline V gene sequence: CDR1 KGHSH, CDR2 LQKENI. Germline trimming cut 3 bases from V and 5 bases from J; bases unmatched to any gene: 9. CDR3 size: 16 residues. CDR3 coding DNA: TGTGCCAGCTCACCCCTTGGACAGGGGGCCGCCAACGAGCAGTACGTC. The encoded protein is CASSPLGQGAANEQYV.

This clonotype has only a few counts. The chain employs TRBV5-6 and TRBJ2-2; 8 bases line up with TRBD1. Trimming took 2 bases from V and 5 from J; bases not matched to a gene: 8. The CDR3 consists of 16 residues. The V gene's germline CDR1 is SGHDT and CDR2 YYEEEE. The CDR3 is CASSFSGQGTTGELFF. CDR3 coding DNA: TGTGCCAGCAGCTTCTCCGGACAGGGAACAACCGGGGAGCTGTTTTTT.

The V gene is TRBV12-3 or TRBV12-4, the J gene TRBJ2-1; D gene uncertain. There are 13 residues in the CDR3. Deletions cut 2 bases from V and 3 bases from J, with 5 bases between. CDR3 nucleotides: TGTGCCAGCAGTTTAAAATTCTACAATGAGCAGTTCTTC. The encoded protein is CASSLKFYNEQFF.

The table lists this clonotype with a few counts. J is TRBJ2-5 and V is TRBV28; TRBD1 agrees at 11 bases. The ends lost 5 bases at V and 2 bases at J; junction bases unmatched: 7. The CDR3 has 16 amino acids. Germline CDR1 MDHEN, CDR2 SYDVKM. The CDR3 DNA reads as TGTGCCAGCAGTCCGGGGACAGGGGGAGTTCAAGAGACCCAGTACTTC. Protein: CASSPGTGGVQETQYF. The entire variable domain, with the rest obtained from reference TRBV28 and TRBJ2-5, is as follows: DVKVTQSSRYLVKRTGEKVFLECVQDMDHENMFWYRQDPGLGLRLIYFSYDVKMKEKGDIPEGYSVSREKKERFSLILESASTNQTSMYLCASSPGTGGVQETQYFGPGTRLLVL.

In this sample, this clonotype turned up a few times. The V gene is TRBV27, the J gene TRBJ2-7; D is possibly TRBD2 (5 bases). The V gene's germline CDR1 is MNHEY and CDR2 SMNVEV (reference sequence). CDR3 size: 13 residues. Between the trimmed V and J ends, which lost 6 bases and 3 bases, there was a span of 12 bases. CDR3 residues: CASRRENFYEQYF. The CDR3 DNA reads TGTGCCAGCAGGAGGGAGAACTTCTACGAGCAGTACTTC.

The rearrangement links TRBV11-2 to TRBJ2-4, with D possibly called TRBD1 or TRBD2 (6 bases each). CDR1 and CDR2 (germline): SGHAT, FQNNGV. The CDR3 has 16 amino acids. Trimming pared 5 bases from V and 1 base from J, leaving 15 bases between. CDR3 in amino acids: CASSLVGGWAKNIQYF. The CDR3 coding sequence is TGTGCCAGCAGCCTGGTCGGGGGCTGGGCCAAAAACATTCAGTACTTC.

The chain employs TRBV7-2 and TRBJ2-1, with D maybe TRBD2 (6 bases). Trimming left V 7 bases short and J 4 bases short, with 14 bases between. This CDR3 spans 14 amino acids. Germline V CDR1 and CDR2: SGHTA, FQGNSA. The CDR3 DNA is TGTGCCAGCACCCTAAGCGGAGGGTACAATGAGCAGTTCTTC. It yields the protein CASTLSGGYNEQFF.